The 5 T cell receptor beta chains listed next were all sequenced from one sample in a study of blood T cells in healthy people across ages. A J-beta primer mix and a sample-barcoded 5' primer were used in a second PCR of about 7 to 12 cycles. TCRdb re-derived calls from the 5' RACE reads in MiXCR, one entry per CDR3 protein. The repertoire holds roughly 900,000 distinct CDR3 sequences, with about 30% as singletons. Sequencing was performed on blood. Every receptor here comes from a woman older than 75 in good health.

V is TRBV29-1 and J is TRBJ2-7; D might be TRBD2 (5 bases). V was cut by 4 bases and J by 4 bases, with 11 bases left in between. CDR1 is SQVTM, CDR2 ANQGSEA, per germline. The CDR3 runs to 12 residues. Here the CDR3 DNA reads TGCAGCGTTGTGACTAAAGTATACGAGCAGTACTTC. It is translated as CSVVTKVYEQYF.

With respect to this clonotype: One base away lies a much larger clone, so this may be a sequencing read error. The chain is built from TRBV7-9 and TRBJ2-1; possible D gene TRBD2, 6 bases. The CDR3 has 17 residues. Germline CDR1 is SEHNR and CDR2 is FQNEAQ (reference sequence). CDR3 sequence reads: CASSSQGRGGSYDEQFF. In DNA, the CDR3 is TGTGCCAGCAGCTCGCAAGGGCGGGGAGGATCCTACGATGAGCAGTTCTTC. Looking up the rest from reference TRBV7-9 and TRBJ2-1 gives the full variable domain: DTGVSQNPRHKITKRGQNVTFRCDPISEHNRLYWYRQTLGQGPEFLTYFQNEAQLEKSRLLSDRFSAERPKGSFSTLEIQRTEQGDSAMYLCASSSQGRGGSYDEQFFGPGTRLTVL.

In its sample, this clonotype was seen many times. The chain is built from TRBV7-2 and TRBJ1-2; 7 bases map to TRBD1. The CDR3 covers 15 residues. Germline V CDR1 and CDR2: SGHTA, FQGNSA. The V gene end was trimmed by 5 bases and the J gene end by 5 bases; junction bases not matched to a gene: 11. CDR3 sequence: CASSPRDSLYYGYTF. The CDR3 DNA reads TGTGCCAGCAGCCCCCGGGACAGTCTTTATTATGGCTACACCTTC.

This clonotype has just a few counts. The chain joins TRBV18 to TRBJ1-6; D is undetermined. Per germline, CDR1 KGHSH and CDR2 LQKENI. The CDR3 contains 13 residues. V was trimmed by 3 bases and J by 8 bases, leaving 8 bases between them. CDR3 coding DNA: TGTGCCAGCTCACCCAAACTAGATTCACCCCTCCACTTT. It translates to CASSPKLDSPLHF.

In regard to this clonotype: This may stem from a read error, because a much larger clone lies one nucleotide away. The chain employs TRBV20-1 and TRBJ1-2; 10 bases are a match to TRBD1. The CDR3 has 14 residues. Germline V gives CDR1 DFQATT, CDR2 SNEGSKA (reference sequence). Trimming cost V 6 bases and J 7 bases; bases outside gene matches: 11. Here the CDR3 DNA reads TGCAGTGCAGCCGACAGGGGGCGCGGGCTTGGCTACACCTTC. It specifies CSAADRGRGLGYTF.